The sequence of this T cell receptor (beta chain) was determined in a study of Tregs in tolerant kidney transplant recipients. About the study: Mixed chimerism was transient after nonmyeloablative marrow transplants from related graft donors. The study, taken as a whole, reports: In tolerant patients, donor-specific Tregs outgrew total Tregs, suggesting antigen-driven expansion. The most relevant donor-specific Treg TCRbeta repertoire apparently came from expansion with activated donor B cells.

Unstimulated regulatory T cells (CD4+CD25+CD127-), CD4+CD25- non-regulatory cells, CD4 and CD8 cells were FACS-sorted from thawed PBMCs. The data were produced by immunoSEQ multiplex PCR, yet TCRdb's version contains in-frame clones alone and is incomplete. This sample's table reports 45,000 to 55,000 clones. With regard to this clone: Antigen specificity is unknown. The observed sequence ends 3 residues before the CDR3 terminus, with the missing tail filled in from the germline J gene.

Germline V CDR1 and CDR2: SGHRS, YFSETQ. The V segment lost 3 bases and the J segment 3 bases; nucleotides outside the gene matches: 6. The CDR3 is made up of 16 amino acids. This clonotype originated in a human donor who received a combined kidney and bone marrow transplant. Sequencing was performed on CD4+ T cells from blood, taken before the transplant. This chain joins TRBV5-1 and TRBJ2-3; 11 bases fit TRBD1. The CDR3 sequence: CASSSGTGGGTDTQYF. The sequenced CDR3 bases are TGCGCCAGCAGCTCCGGGACAGGGGGGGGTACAGATACG.